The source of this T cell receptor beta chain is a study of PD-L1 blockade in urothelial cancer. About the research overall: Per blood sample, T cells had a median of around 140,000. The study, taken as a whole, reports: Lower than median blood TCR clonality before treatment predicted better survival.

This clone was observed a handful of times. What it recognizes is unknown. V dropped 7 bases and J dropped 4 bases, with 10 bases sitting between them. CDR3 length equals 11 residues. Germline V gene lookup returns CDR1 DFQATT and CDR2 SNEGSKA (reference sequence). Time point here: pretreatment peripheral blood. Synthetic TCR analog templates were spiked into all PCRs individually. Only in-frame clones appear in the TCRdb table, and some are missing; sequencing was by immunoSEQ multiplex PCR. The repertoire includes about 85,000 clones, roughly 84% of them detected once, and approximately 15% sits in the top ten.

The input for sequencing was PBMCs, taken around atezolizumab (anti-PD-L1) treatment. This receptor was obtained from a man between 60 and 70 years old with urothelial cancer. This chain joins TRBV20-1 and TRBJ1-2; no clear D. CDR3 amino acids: CSGSRGYGYTF. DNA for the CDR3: TGCAGTGGGAGTCGGGGCTATGGCTACACCTTC.